Sequencing of this T cell receptor (beta chain) was carried out in a study of HIV-infected children after antiretroviral therapy interruption. Study-wide background: Most participating children were previously exposed to EBV and CMV.

Findings of the study overall: Shared-triplet CDR3 clusters increased after treatment interruption in a few patients, significant only when one outlier was excluded. Naive CD4+ CDR3 sharing between time points fell after interruption began.

Germline V gene lookup returns CDR1 MGHRA and CDR2 YSYEKL. Trimming removed 4 bases from V and 1 base from J, with 11 bases in between. The CDR3 is 14 amino acids. This clonotype came up many times. Its specificity is not known. Treatment meaning: PENTA 11 planned treatment interruption arm or continuous ART arm. At least 5 million viable PBMCs were required per cryopreserved sample. RNA-based 3' RACE libraries used unique molecular identifiers. TCRdb called the 3' RACE reads again in MiXCR, with one record for every CDR3 protein. The sample consists of 4,000 to 4,500 distinct CDR3 sequences, 4% to 5% of them appearing once.

The sample in question was CD45RO+ CD8+ T cells from PBMCs, pooled from several time points, obtained from a donor given antiretroviral therapy, either interrupted or continuous. Subset here: memory CD8+ CD45RO+ CD45RA- T cells. This chain links TRBV4-1 with TRBJ2-7; no reliable D call. The receptor comes from a pool of human donors with HIV. The CDR3 here is CASSPHSVSYEQYF. DNA for the CDR3: TGCGCCAGCAGCCCCCACAGTGTTTCCTACGAGCAGTACTTC.